This TCR beta chain appears in the sequencing data of a study of Graves' ophthalmopathy and Graves' hyperthyroidism. This clonotype was seen many times. Using RNA transcripts, the TCR beta CDR3 regions were amplified. HTBI-primed RT-PCR formed the first round, and a multiplex PCR formed the second. MiXCR, applied by TCRdb to the multiplex PCR reads, yields one record per CDR3 protein. The table has over a million distinct CDR3 sequences, 35% to 45% seen once; the top ten hold around 10%. The CDR3 has 14 residues. V was pared by 6 bases and J by 9 bases, with 15 bases between. Germline V gene sequence: CDR1 SNHLY, CDR2 FYNNEI.

The chain joins TRBV2 to TRBJ1-6; no clear D. The sequenced sample consisted of peripheral blood or thyroid tissue (not recorded which). The receptor was derived from an adult man with Graves' hyperthyroidism. The CDR3: CASRENSGGSPLHF. Here the CDR3 DNA reads TGTGCCAGCAGAGAGAACTCCGGCGGTTCACCCCTCCACTTT.